The next 31 T cell receptor beta chains were all read from a single sample in a study of T-cell memory formation after mild COVID-19. One entry per CDR3 protein, called by TCRdb with MiXCR from the 5' RACE reads. The data contain fewer than 700,000 distinct CDR3 sequences, roughly 22% of them seen just once; the ten biggest clones take up about 8.7%. The material sequenced was PBMCs or a T cell subset sorted from them (not recorded which). These receptors were obtained from an adult woman who had mild COVID-19 (a few samples of this study predate the infection). Cell type and time point are not known.

The J gene is TRBJ2-2, the V gene TRBV9; 9 bases agree with TRBD2. The CDR3 has 18 amino acids. J gave up 4 bases and V 4 bases, and 14 bases lay outside the gene matches. Per the germline V gene, CDR1 is SGDLS and CDR2 is YYNGEE. The CDR3 DNA is TGTGCCAGCAGCCTAAATAGCGGGAGAAATCGAGGCACCGGGGAGCTGTTTTTT. Translation: CASSLNSGRNRGTGELFF.

A few counts support this clonotype. The rearrangement joins TRBV24-1 to TRBJ1-4; D gene ambiguous. Germline V gene sequence: CDR1 KGHDR, CDR2 SFDVKD. This CDR3 has 14 amino acids. The ends were cut back, 6 bases at V and 2 bases at J, with 9 bases in the middle. CDR3: CATSSSPTNEKLFF. The CDR3 DNA is TGTGCCACCAGTTCGTCTCCCACTAATGAAAAACTGTTTTTT.

This clonotype was picked up a small number of times. The rearrangement joins TRBV5-1 to TRBJ2-1; TRBD1 agrees at 7 bases. This CDR3 is 17 amino acids long. Germline CDR1 is SGHRS and CDR2 is YFSETQ. The junction had 11 bases not matched to a gene; V was cut back by 0 bases and J by 5 bases. The CDR3 spells CASSLVGLGTVNNEQFF. CDR3 coding DNA: TGCGCCAGCAGCTTGGTAGGTTTGGGGACAGTCAACAATGAGCAGTTCTTC.

This clonotype was picked up a small number of times. The chain has TRBV11-1 and TRBJ1-6; TRBD1 aligns across 9 bases. CDR3 size: 16 residues. CDR1 SGHAT and CDR2 FQDESV come from the germline V gene (reference sequence). J gave up 8 bases and V 5 bases, and 10 bases lay outside the gene matches. The CDR3 reads CASSRISGQGDSPLHF. CDR3 DNA: TGTGCCAGCAGCCGGATTTCGGGACAGGGCGATTCACCCCTCCACTTT.

V is TRBV6-2 or TRBV6-3 and J is TRBJ2-1, with D possibly matching TRBD2 (6 bases). Trimming shortened V by 4 bases and J by 4 bases, and 17 bases separated the two germline ends. The V gene's germline CDR1 is MNHEY and CDR2 SVGEGT. This CDR3 is 16 amino acids long. CDR3 in amino acids: CASSSHGGYQYNEQFF. The CDR3, as DNA: TGTGCCAGCAGTTCCCATGGGGGGTATCAATACAATGAGCAGTTCTTC.

This clonotype was observed at least ten times. This chain links TRBV9 with TRBJ2-7; a weak D match, TRBD2 (6 bases). V shed 3 bases and J shed 2 bases, with 9 bases lying between them. CDR3 size: 13 residues. Per the germline V gene, CDR1 is SGDLS and CDR2 is YYNGEE. CDR3 in amino acids: CASSEGRTYEQYF. The CDR3 coding sequence is TGTGCCAGCAGCGAGGGGAGGACCTACGAGCAGTACTTC.

The sample holds a few counts of this clonotype. V gene TRBV4-3 combines with J gene TRBJ2-3, with 9 bases identical to TRBD2. Germline V gene data show CDR1 as LGHNA and CDR2 as YSLEER. CDR3 length equals 16 residues. The V and J ends lost 0 bases and 4 bases, in that order; junction bases with no gene match: 5. The CDR3 region is CASSQDPLAGSDTQYF. CDR3 DNA: TGCGCCAGCAGCCAAGATCCCCTAGCGGGATCAGATACGCAGTATTTT.

The V gene is TRBV20-1, the J gene TRBJ2-4; 11 bases map to TRBD2. V trimming: 6 bases; J trimming: 0 bases; junction bases outside the gene matches: 7. The CDR3 is 16 residues long. Germline values: CDR1 DFQATT, CDR2 SNEGSKA (reference sequence). CDR3 DNA sequence: TGCAGTGCCGCCGGGACTAGCGGTCTAGCCAAAAACATTCAGTACTTC. Its protein product is CSAAGTSGLAKNIQYF.

The J gene is TRBJ2-4, the V gene TRBV29-1; 7 positions agree with TRBD2. The CDR3 is 14 amino acids. Germline loops: CDR1 SQVTM, CDR2 ANQGSEA. With 6 bases clipped from V and 6 bases from J, the junction kept 11 bases outside the gene matches. CDR3 amino acids: CSVLEREPPNIQYF. CDR3 in DNA: TGCAGCGTCTTAGAGCGGGAACCGCCAAACATTCAGTACTTC.

The genes are TRBV30 and TRBJ1-2; D is ambiguous. The germline V gene encodes CDR1 GTSNPN and CDR2 SVGIG (reference sequence). The length of the CDR3 is 12 residues. V lost 3 bases, J lost 4 bases, and 9 bases lay in between. As DNA, the CDR3 is TGTGCCTGGAGCGCCGGGCCCTATGGCTACACCTTC. This codes for CAWSAGPYGYTF.

This clonotype has a count of ten or more. The chain carries TRBV7-8 and TRBJ2-7; 10 positions agree with TRBD1. The CDR3 covers 23 residues. Germline assignment: CDR1 SGHVS and CDR2 FQNEAQ. Germline trimming cut 2 bases from V and 8 bases from J; bases unmatched to any gene: 33. Here the CDR3 reads CASSLKAGIGTEAFRDRGGQQYF. The CDR3 DNA sequence: TGTGCCAGCAGCTTAAAAGCGGGTATCGGTACTGAAGCGTTCCGGGACAGGGGAGGCCAGCAGTACTTC.

There are a few counts of this clonotype. The rearrangement uses TRBV4-1 and TRBJ2-3, with D tentatively TRBD1 (7 bases). Trimming pared 3 bases from V and 5 bases from J, leaving 21 bases between. The CDR3 runs 17 residues. The germline V gene encodes CDR1 MGHRA and CDR2 YSYEKL. CDR3 amino acids: CASSQNRGGGGVDTQYF. The DNA of the CDR3 is TGCGCCAGCAGCCAGAACCGAGGGGGCGGAGGGGTAGATACGCAGTATTTT.

V is TRBV4-3 and J is TRBJ2-7, with D maybe TRBD2 (6 bases). CDR3 length: 16 amino acids. The V and J ends lost 0 bases and 2 bases respectively, with 14 bases between them. CDR1 is LGHNA and CDR2 is YSLEER in the germline V gene. The CDR3 DNA sequence: TGCGCCAGCAGCCAAGAAATGTTAGCGGCGACCTACGAGCAGTACTTC. Translating gives CASSQEMLAATYEQYF.

In this sample, this clonotype turned up a few times. The CDR3 spells CASIGAVPRETQYF. Written as DNA, the CDR3 is TGTGCCAGCATAGGAGCGGTGCCCCGGGAGACCCAGTACTTC. V usage is TRBV7-2 and J usage is TRBJ2-5, with TRBD2 as a possible D gene (5 bases). Germline CDR1 SGHTA, CDR2 FQGNSA. This CDR3 contains 14 residues. V gave up 7 bases and J gave up 5 bases, with 17 bases separating them.

This chain links TRBV6-6 with TRBJ2-1; 12 nucleotides agree with TRBD2. Germline V gene data show CDR1 as MNHNY and CDR2 as SVGAGI (reference sequence). J lost 5 bases, V lost 2 bases, and 1 base had no gene match. CDR3 size: 15 residues. This CDR3 is CASSYRLAGDNEQFF. The DNA of the CDR3 is TGTGCCAGCAGTTACCGACTAGCGGGGGACAATGAGCAGTTCTTC.

This clonotype was seen more than once but under ten times. V gene TRBV14 combines with J gene TRBJ2-1; 10 nucleotides line up with TRBD2. Per the germline V gene, CDR1 is SGHDN and CDR2 is FVKESK. This CDR3 has 17 residues. The trim removed 1 base at V and 9 bases at J, leaving 12 bases unmatched. CDR3 region: CASSQVLSAGGPGEQFF. CDR3 bases: TGTGCCAGCAGCCAAGTTCTGTCAGCGGGGGGGCCCGGTGAGCAGTTCTTC.

The genes are TRBV14 and TRBJ2-3; D possibly corresponds to TRBD2 (7 bases). CDR3 size: 16 residues. Germline V lookup: CDR1 SGHDN, CDR2 FVKESK. V was clipped by 4 bases and J by 4 bases, with 18 bases between them. The CDR3 bases are TGTGCCAGCAGCCCTGCACCTCGGGGGGCCTCAGATACGCAGTATTTT. This translates into CASSPAPRGASDTQYF.

This clonotype was detected a few times. The chain recombines TRBV7-8 with TRBJ2-3; 8 bases line up with TRBD2. The CDR3 is 19 residues long. From germline, CDR1 is SGHVS and CDR2 FQNEAQ. After removal of 1 base from V and 5 bases from J, the junction contained 17 bases not matched to a gene. The CDR3 nucleotides are TGTGCCAGCAGCTTAGGGTTGTCGGGTCTAGCGGGTATAGGAGATACGCAGTATTTT. Translation: CASSLGLSGLAGIGDTQYF.

This clonotype was counted a few times. This rearrangement joins TRBV27 to TRBJ1-6; possible D gene TRBD1, 6 bases. Germline values: CDR1 MNHEY, CDR2 SMNVEV (reference sequence). V lost 0 bases to trimming and J lost 6 bases, with 12 bases between them. The CDR3 has 16 residues. The CDR3 DNA sequence: TGTGCCAGCAGTTTATCGGGCAGGGGCCTTAATTCACCCCTCCACTTT. It yields the protein CASSLSGRGLNSPLHF.

This clonotype has only a few counts. The V gene is TRBV5-1, the J gene TRBJ2-7; unclear D gene. This CDR3 is built from 13 residues. Germline-derived CDR1 and CDR2 are SGHRS and YFSETQ. V was clipped by 4 bases and J by 4 bases, with 12 bases between them. The CDR3 DNA reads as TGCGCCAGCAGCCCGGCGGCAAGGTACGAGCAGTACTTC. Protein product: CASSPAARYEQYF.

This clonotype turned up a few times. The chain employs TRBV25-1 and TRBJ2-3; D gene uncertain. CDR1 MGHDK and CDR2 SYGVNS come from the germline V gene. This CDR3 has 16 residues. Trimming pared 3 bases from V and 6 bases from J, leaving 19 bases between. The CDR3 bases are TGTGCCAGCAGTGACACAGCCCGCAGCATCCTTGATACGCAGTATTTT. Amino acid sequence: CASSDTARSILDTQYF.

This clonotype was seen many times. This chain joins TRBV5-1 and TRBJ1-2, with 8 nucleotides matching TRBD1. CDR3 length: 21 residues. V was pared by 1 base and J by 0 bases, with 20 bases of the junction left unmatched. Germline V lookup: CDR1 SGHRS, CDR2 YFSETQ. The CDR3 reads CASSLTNGPPGQEPANYGYTF. CDR3 DNA sequence: TGCGCCAGCAGCTTGACAAATGGGCCGCCGGGACAGGAACCGGCTAACTATGGCTACACCTTC.

The gene calls are TRBV6-2 or TRBV6-3 and TRBJ1-1; maybe TRBD1 (6 bases). The CDR3 is 14 residues long. In germline, CDR1 is MNHEY, CDR2 SVGEGT. V was trimmed by 6 bases and J by 3 bases, leaving 14 bases between them. CDR3 DNA sequence: TGTGCCAGCAGCCTACAGGGTGTTTACACTGAAGCTTTCTTT. Its protein is CASSLQGVYTEAFF.

This clonotype was recorded many times. The chain uses TRBV12-3 or TRBV12-4 and TRBJ2-3, with D possibly TRBD2 on 6 matching bases. V lost 1 base, J lost 4 bases, and 6 bases lay in between. The CDR3 runs 13 residues. The CDR3 nucleotides read TGTGCCAGCAGTTTAGGGGAGGCAGATACGCAGTATTTT. Its protein is CASSLGEADTQYF.

The rearrangement links TRBV29-1 to TRBJ2-1; D not resolved. With 0 bases removed from V and 9 bases from J, the gap between germline ends came to 6 bases. The CDR3 is 11 residues long. Germline lookup yields CDR1 SQVTM and CDR2 ANQGSEA. The CDR3 DNA reads TGCAGCGTTGAAGATTTGCGTGAGCAGTTCTTC. The encoded protein is CSVEDLREQFF.

In its sample, this clonotype was seen many times. The chain carries TRBV20-1 and TRBJ2-7; D possibly corresponds to TRBD1 (6 bases). The V end lost 6 bases, the J end lost 5 bases, and 11 bases lay between the germline ends. There are 11 residues in the CDR3. Germline CDR1 reads DFQATT; CDR2 reads SNEGSKA (reference sequence). For the CDR3, the DNA is TGCAGTGCCACTACAGGGAACGAGCAGTACTTC. Amino acids: CSATTGNEQYF.

The J gene is TRBJ2-7, the V gene TRBV20-1; maybe TRBD2 (5 bases). The CDR3 length is 12 residues. Trimming cost V 2 bases and J 3 bases, with 8 bases left between them. The germline CDR1 and CDR2 sequences are DFQATT and SNEGSKA (reference sequence). The CDR3 loop reads CSARLGSYEQYF. The DNA of the CDR3 is TGCAGTGCTAGATTGGGGAGCTACGAGCAGTACTTC.

This chain links TRBV5-1 with TRBJ2-3, with 9 bases that match TRBD1. Germline V gives CDR1 SGHRS, CDR2 YFSETQ. The CDR3 consists of 15 residues. The J segment lost 2 bases and the V segment lost 5 bases, leaving 6 bases of the junction unmatched. In nucleotides, the CDR3 is TGCGCCAGCAGTCCCGGGACAGGGCCCACAGATACGCAGTATTTT. This codes for CASSPGTGPTDTQYF.

This chain connects TRBV5-6 to TRBJ2-2; 8 bases line up with TRBD1. V trimming: 4 bases; J trimming: 4 bases; junction bases outside the gene matches: 6. Germline V lookup: CDR1 SGHDT, CDR2 YYEEEE. CDR3 length: 15 residues. The CDR3 protein is CASSEGTGRTGELFF. CDR3 sequence (DNA): TGTGCCAGCAGCGAAGGGACAGGCCGCACCGGGGAGCTGTTTTTT.

This CDR3 reads CASSLVTGGSNQPQHF. The CDR3, as DNA: TGTGCCAGCAGCTTGGTAACAGGGGGCAGCAATCAGCCCCAGCATTTT. V and J are TRBV5-5 and TRBJ1-5; 9 nucleotides align to TRBD1. Germline V gives CDR1 SGHKS, CDR2 YYEKEE (reference sequence). The CDR3 has 16 amino acids. The J segment lost 1 base and the V segment lost 0 bases, leaving 2 bases of the junction unmatched.

This clonotype has a handful of counts. Here the CDR3 reads CSPKPPGLYNEQFF. The CDR3 nucleotides are TGCAGCCCCAAGCCCCCCGGGCTATACAATGAGCAGTTCTTC. This chain links TRBV29-1 with TRBJ2-1; D remains ambiguous. This CDR3 has 14 amino acids. Germline V CDR1 and CDR2: SQVTM, ANQGSEA. Trimming took off 8 bases at V and 4 bases at J, with 18 bases between the two ends.